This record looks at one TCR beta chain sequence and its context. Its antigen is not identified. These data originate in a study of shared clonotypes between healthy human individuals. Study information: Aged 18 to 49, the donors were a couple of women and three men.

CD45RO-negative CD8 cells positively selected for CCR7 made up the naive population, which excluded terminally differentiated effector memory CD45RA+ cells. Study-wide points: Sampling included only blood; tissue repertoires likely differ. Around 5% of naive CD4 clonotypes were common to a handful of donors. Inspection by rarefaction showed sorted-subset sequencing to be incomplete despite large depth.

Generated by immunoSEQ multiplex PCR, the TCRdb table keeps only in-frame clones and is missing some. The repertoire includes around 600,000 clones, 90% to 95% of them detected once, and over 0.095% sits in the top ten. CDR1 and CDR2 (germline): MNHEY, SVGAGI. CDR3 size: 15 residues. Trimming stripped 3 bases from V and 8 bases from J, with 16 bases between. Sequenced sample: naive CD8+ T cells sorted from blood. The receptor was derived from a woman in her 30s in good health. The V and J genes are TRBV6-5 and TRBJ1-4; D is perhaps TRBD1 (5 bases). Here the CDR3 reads CASSYTGTPGEKLFF. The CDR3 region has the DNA TGTGCCAGCAGTTATACCGGGACCCCCGGGGAAAAACTGTTTTTT.